The 11 T cell receptor beta chains presented below share a single source sample, sequenced in a study of T cell responses to AZD1222 COVID-19 vaccine. Method: immunoSEQ multiplex PCR; TCRdb's copy keeps in-frame clones and lacks some. The sample lists tens of thousands of clones, about nine tenths occurring once. Specimen: peripheral blood, collected on day 0 of AZD1222 vaccination. The receptors were gathered from an adult in good health.

This chain links TRBV2 with TRBJ2-3; D might be TRBD1 (5 bases). This CDR3 is built from 13 residues. CDR1 SNHLY and CDR2 FYNNEI come from the germline V gene. V was clipped by 10 bases and J by 6 bases, with 17 bases between them. The CDR3 nucleotides read TGTGCCACCCAGGGCAGAGTGTTGGATACGCAGTATTTT. The encoded protein is CATQGRVLDTQYF. The full variable domain, in which reference TRBV2 and TRBJ2-3 provide the parts outside the CDR3, is EPEVTQTPSHQVTQMGQEVILRCVPISNHLYFYWYRQILGQKVEFLVSFYNNEISEKSEIFDDQFSVERPDGSNFTLKIRSTKLEDSAMYFCATQGRVLDTQYFGPGTRLTVL.

The chain links TRBV11-2 to TRBJ2-2; tentatively, D is TRBD1 (6 bases). Germline CDR1 is SGHAT and CDR2 is FQNNGV. CDR3 length: 15 residues. Trimming left V 1 base short and J 5 bases short, with 11 bases between. The CDR3 protein is CASSLVPGATGELFF. The CDR3 DNA is TGTGCCAGCAGCTTAGTTCCAGGGGCGACCGGGGAGCTGTTTTTT.

The chain employs TRBV4-1 and TRBJ1-2; no definite D call. Germline CDR1 is MGHRA and CDR2 is YSYEKL. CDR3 length: 11 residues. The V and J ends lost 2 bases and 8 bases respectively, with 6 bases between them. The CDR3: CASSQRGGYTF. The CDR3 DNA is TGCGCCAGCAGCCAAAGAGGCGGCTACACCTTC.

The J gene is TRBJ2-5, the V gene TRBV5-1; D not resolved. V lost 0 bases and J lost 5, with 2 bases in between. CDR3 length: 11 residues. CDR1 is SGHRS, CDR2 YFSETQ, per germline. The DNA of the CDR3 is TGCGCCAGCAGCTTGGATGAGACCCAGTACTTC. Translated, it gives CASSLDETQYF.

V gene TRBV3-1 (or the pseudogene TRBV3-2) combines with J gene TRBJ2-1; TRBD2 aligns across 8 bases. V lost 1 base to trimming and J lost 6 bases; unmatched junction nucleotides: 5. Germline CDR1 is LGHDT and CDR2 is YNNKEL (reference sequence). This CDR3 is built from 15 residues. The CDR3 loop reads CASSQGLAFGNEQFF. As DNA, the CDR3 is TGTGCCAGCAGCCAAGGACTAGCGTTCGGCAATGAGCAGTTCTTC.

The chain joins TRBV6-2 or TRBV6-3 to TRBJ1-5, with TRBD1 identical over 8 bases. The V gene's germline CDR1 is MNHEY and CDR2 SVGEGT. The length of the CDR3 is 15 residues. The V and J ends lost 6 bases and 6 bases, in that order; junction bases with no gene match: 10. CDR3 nucleotide sequence: TGTGCCAGCAGCCGACCACAGGGGGAGCGTCAGCCCCAGCATTTT. Protein: CASSRPQGERQPQHF.

The chain couples TRBV5-6 to TRBJ2-6, with D perhaps TRBD2 (7 bases). Germline assignment: CDR1 SGHDT and CDR2 YYEEEE. The length of the CDR3 is 18 residues. V was cut by 0 bases and J by 1 base, with 14 bases left in between. The CDR3 bases are TGTGCCAGCAGCTTGGCGGGGGGCGCGTCATCTGGGGCCAACGTCCTGACTTTC. Amino acid sequence: CASSLAGGASSGANVLTF.

The CDR3 is CASSESPGQGRANEQFF. CDR3 sequence (DNA): TGCGCCAGCAGTGAAAGCCCCGGACAGGGGAGGGCTAATGAGCAGTTCTTC. V is TRBV10-1 and J is TRBJ2-1, with 9 bases identical to TRBD1. The CDR3 sequence is 17 residues long. Per the germline V gene, CDR1 is WNHNN and CDR2 is SYGVQD (reference sequence). With V trimmed by 3 bases and J by 7 bases, 13 bases remained unmatched.

The chain is built from TRBV6-5 and TRBJ1-6; tentatively, D is TRBD1 (5 bases). This CDR3 is 15 amino acids long. Trimming removed 7 bases from V and 7 bases from J, with 17 bases in between. Germline V CDR1 and CDR2: MNHEY, SVGAGI. The CDR3 loop is CASTPDGGANSPLHF. For the CDR3, the DNA is TGTGCCAGCACTCCCGATGGAGGGGCAAATTCACCCCTCCACTTT.

The CDR3 bases are TGTGCCAGCAGCCAAGATCTAGGCGCCCGTGCCAGGGGCTACACCTTC. Translation: CASSQDLGARARGYTF. The chain joins TRBV14 to TRBJ1-2; D gene ambiguous. The ends were cut back, 0 bases at V and 8 bases at J, with 19 bases in the middle. The CDR3 consists of 16 residues. Germline CDR1 reads SGHDN; CDR2 reads FVKESK.

The V gene is TRBV4-3, the J gene TRBJ1-3; D not certain. The V end was cut by 0 bases, the J end by 4 bases, with 10 bases between. The CDR3 length is 15 residues. The germline V gene encodes CDR1 LGHNA and CDR2 YSLEER. The CDR3 loop reads CASSQDSSVGNTIYF. As DNA, the CDR3 is TGCGCCAGCAGCCAAGATTCGAGCGTCGGAAACACCATATATTTT.